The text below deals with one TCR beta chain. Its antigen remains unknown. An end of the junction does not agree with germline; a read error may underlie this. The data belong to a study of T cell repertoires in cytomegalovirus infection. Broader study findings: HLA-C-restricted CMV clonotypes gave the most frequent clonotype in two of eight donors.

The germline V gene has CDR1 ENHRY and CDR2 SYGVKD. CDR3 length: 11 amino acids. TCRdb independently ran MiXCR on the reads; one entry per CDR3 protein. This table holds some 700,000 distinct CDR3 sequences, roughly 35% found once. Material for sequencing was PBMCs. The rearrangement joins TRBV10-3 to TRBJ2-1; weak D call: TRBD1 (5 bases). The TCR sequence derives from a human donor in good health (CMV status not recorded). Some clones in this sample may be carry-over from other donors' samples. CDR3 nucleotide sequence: TGTGCCGCCAGACAGTCCAAGGAGAAGTTCTTT. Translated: CAARQSKEKFF.